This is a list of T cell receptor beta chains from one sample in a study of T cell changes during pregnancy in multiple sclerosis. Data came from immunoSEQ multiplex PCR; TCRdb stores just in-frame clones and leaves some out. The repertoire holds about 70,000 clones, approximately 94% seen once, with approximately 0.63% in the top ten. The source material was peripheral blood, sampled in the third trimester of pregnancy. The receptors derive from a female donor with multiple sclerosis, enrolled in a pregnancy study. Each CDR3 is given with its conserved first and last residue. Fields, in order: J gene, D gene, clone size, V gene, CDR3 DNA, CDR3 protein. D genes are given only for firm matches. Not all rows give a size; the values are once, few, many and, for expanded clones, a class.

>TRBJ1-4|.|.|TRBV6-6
TGTGCCAGCCGCGCCAGGGCTAATGAAAAACTGTTTTTT
CASRARANEKLFF
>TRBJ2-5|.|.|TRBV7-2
TGTGCCAGCAGCTTGGGCAGGGCTCAAGAGACCCAGTACTTC
CASSLGRAQETQYF
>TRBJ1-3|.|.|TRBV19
TGTGCCAGTAGCTCCAGAATCATCTCTGGAAACACCATATATTTT
CASSSRIISGNTIYF
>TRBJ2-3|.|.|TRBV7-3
TGTGCCAGCAGCGGTGCGGGGAGCACAGATACGCAGTATTTT
CASSGAGSTDTQYF
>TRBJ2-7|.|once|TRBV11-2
TGTGCCAGCAGCTTAAGGGTGGAGGGGGCGAAAATCTACGAGCAGTACTTC
CASSLRVEGAKIYEQYF
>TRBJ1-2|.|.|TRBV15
TGTGCCACCAGCAGAGCGGTTAACGATAACTATGGCTACACCTTC
CATSRAVNDNYGYTF
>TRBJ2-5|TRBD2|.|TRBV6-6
TGTGCCAGCAGGACTAGCGGGGAGCAAGAGACCCAGTACTTC
CASRTSGEQETQYF
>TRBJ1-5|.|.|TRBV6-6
TGTGCCAGCAGCTACGCTGGGCGGCCCCAGCATTTT
CASSYAGRPQHF
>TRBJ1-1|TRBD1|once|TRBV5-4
TGTGCCAGCAGCTTGGCCACGGGACAGTGGAACACTGAAGCTTTCTTT
CASSLATGQWNTEAFF
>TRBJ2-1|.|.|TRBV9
TGTGCCAGCAGCCTCCGGGACTTAGGCAATGAGCAGTTCTTC
CASSLRDLGNEQFF